This section outlines one T cell receptor (beta chain) sequence together with its context. As yet, its antigen is unknown. CDR1 MNHEY and CDR2 SVGAGI come from the germline V gene. V dropped 0 bases and J dropped 6 bases, with 14 bases sitting between them. This CDR3 spans 16 amino acids. The data were obtained in a study of response to subunit inactivated influenza vaccine. Broader study findings: Authors proposed each seasonal influenza vaccination draws in few new T cells.

TCRdb reprocessed the RT-PCR reads with MiXCR, giving one entry per CDR3 protein. This sample carries about 780,000 distinct CDR3 sequences, around 18% of them seen once, and the ten largest clones take approximately 11%. The sequence was collected from a man in his forties or fifties who received an inactivated influenza vaccine. The specimen comprised PBMCs from blood, sampled roughly 5 days after vaccination. The chain links TRBV6-5 to TRBJ2-2; D gene ambiguous. CDR3 in amino acids: CASSYSRFGVPGELFF. Here the CDR3 DNA reads TGTGCCAGCAGTTACTCGAGATTTGGGGTTCCCGGGGAGCTGTTTTTT.